This entry describes one T cell receptor beta chain. This entry is derived from a study of chemoradiotherapy in HPV16-positive cancers. Assay used: immunoSEQ multiplex PCR; TCRdb lists only in-frame clones, some missing. Here the sample spans approximately 2,000 clones, about 89% being singletons. Trimming took off 5 bases at V and 7 bases at J, with 12 bases between the two ends. The length of the CDR3 is 12 residues. Germline V lookup: CDR1 MDHEN, CDR2 SYDVKM. V gene TRBV28 combines with J gene TRBJ2-7; D is perhaps TRBD1 (5 bases). This TCR derives from a human donor with HPV-associated anogenital cancer. Sequencing used tumor tissue, obtained from a patient who underwent chemoradiotherapy. The CDR3 region is CASSPRQLEQYF. The DNA of the CDR3 is TGTGCCAGCAGTCCGAGACAGCTGGAGCAGTACTTC. The whole variable domain, remainder taken from reference TRBV28 and TRBJ2-7, is DVKVTQSSRYLVKRTGEKVFLECVQDMDHENMFWYRQDPGLGLRLIYFSYDVKMKEKGDIPEGYSVSREKKERFSLILESASTNQTSMYLCASSPRQLEQYFGPGTRLTVT.